One and the same sample provided the 27 T cell receptor beta chains below, sequenced in a study of spatial heterogeneity in lung cancer. Documented time point: sample taken at primary tumor resection. TCRdb fed the 5' RACE reads into MiXCR, producing one record per CDR3 protein. Of under 12,000 distinct CDR3 sequences in the sample, under 6.5% are singletons; the top ten hold 9.5% to 15%. For these TCRs, the target antigens are not known. Findings and caveats of the study: Higher tumor mutation counts went along with higher counts of expanded intratumoral alpha and beta TCRs.

The sequencing used lung tumor tissue, collected at surgery. The origin of the receptors is a male donor with early-stage non-small cell lung cancer.

Details on this clonotype: Because this beta chain is a stray read in a library intended to capture alpha chains, its abundance should not be given much weight. J is TRBJ2-5 and V is TRBV7-2; D is possibly TRBD1 (5 bases). Trimming took 5 bases from V and 4 from J, leaving 20 bases between them. This CDR3 comprises 16 residues. CDR1 SGHTA and CDR2 FQGNSA come from the germline V gene. DNA of the CDR3: TGTGCCAGCAGCCCCGGTGCACAGGCTACCTCAGAGACCCAGTACTTC. Its translation: CASSPGAQATSETQYF.

This clonotype was recorded many times. Found in a library prepared for alpha chains, this beta chain is an off-target read, and its abundance has little meaning. The chain uses TRBV27 and TRBJ1-1, with D maybe TRBD1 (6 bases). Trimming took 5 bases from V and 4 from J, leaving 14 bases between them. In germline, CDR1 is MNHEY, CDR2 SMNVEV (reference sequence). The CDR3 covers 14 residues. The CDR3 bases are TGTGCCAGCAGTCCCTGGGGGGGCGGCACTGAAGCTTTCTTT. This translates into CASSPWGGGTEAFF.

This clonotype appeared many times. This beta chain is an unintended read in a library built for alpha chains; its size means little. The chain recombines TRBV10-3 with TRBJ1-4; no definite D call. CDR3 length: 13 residues. Germline CDR1 is ENHRY and CDR2 is SYGVKD. The V gene lost 2 bases and the J gene lost 3 bases, with 4 bases spanning the gap. The CDR3 DNA reads as TGTGCCATCAGTGAGAGTGCTAATGAAAAACTGTTTTTT. It codes for CAISESANEKLFF.

This clonotype was detected many times. This beta chain is a stray sequence in a library constructed for alpha chains; its clone size is not meaningful. The CDR3 spells CASSPGRGGGYNEQFF. For the CDR3, the DNA is TGCGCCAGCAGCCCCGGTAGGGGCGGGGGTTACAATGAGCAGTTCTTC. The chain combines TRBV4-1 with TRBJ2-1, with 7 positions matching TRBD2. Per the germline V gene, CDR1 is MGHRA and CDR2 is YSYEKL. The CDR3 has 16 amino acids. Trimming at V came to 4 bases and at J to 4 bases, leaving 10 bases not matched to a gene.

This clonotype was counted at least ten times. This beta chain was picked up by a library intended for alpha chains and is off target, so its count carries little meaning. The chain has TRBV5-1 and TRBJ2-2; D is undetermined. The CDR3 length is 14 residues. CDR1 and CDR2 from the germline V gene are SGHRS and YFSETQ. Trimming pared 1 base from V and 1 base from J, leaving 5 bases between. In DNA form, the CDR3 reads TGCGCCAGCAGCTTGACATGGAACACCGGGGAGCTGTTTTTT. Translating gives CASSLTWNTGELFF.

In the case of this clonotype: The library was designed around alpha chains, so this beta chain is a stray read whose abundance carries little weight. The chain couples TRBV5-1 to TRBJ2-1, with unresolved D. From germline, CDR1 is SGHRS and CDR2 YFSETQ. V lost 5 bases, J lost 6 bases, and 12 bases lay in between. The CDR3 has 13 residues. In DNA, the CDR3 is TGCGCCAGCAGTGGGGAATCGGGCAATGAGCAGTTCTTC. This encodes CASSGESGNEQFF.

This clonotype was counted at least ten times. This beta chain is off target for a library built for alpha chains, so its abundance means little. This CDR3 reads CASGPRTASGNTIYF. For the CDR3, the DNA is TGTGCCAGCGGTCCCAGGACAGCCTCTGGAAACACCATATATTTT. The rearrangement joins TRBV28 to TRBJ1-3; possible D gene TRBD1, 6 bases. The ends were cut back, 8 bases at V and 0 bases at J, with 14 bases in the middle. Germline V gene lookup returns CDR1 MDHEN and CDR2 SYDVKM. The CDR3 runs 15 residues.

In the case of this clonotype: The size of this beta chain means little, since it is a stray read in a library made for alpha chains. The V gene is TRBV4-3, the J gene TRBJ2-3; 9 positions match TRBD2. The CDR3 is 17 amino acids. The ends lost 0 bases at V and 5 bases at J; junction bases unmatched: 9. Germline CDR1 and CDR2: LGHNA and YSLEER. In DNA, the CDR3 is TGCGCCAGCAGCCAAGAGCGGATCGTGCGGGGGGGAGATACGCAGTATTTT. Translation gives CASSQERIVRGGDTQYF.

This clonotype was observed at least ten times. The library was designed around alpha chains, so this beta chain is a stray read whose abundance carries little weight. The rearrangement links TRBV5-5 to TRBJ1-2, with TRBD1 matching over 7 bases. Germline CDR1 SGHKS, CDR2 YYEKEE (reference sequence). The ends lost 0 bases at V and 4 bases at J; junction bases unmatched: 3. The CDR3 runs to 14 residues. The CDR3 nucleotides are TGTGCCAGCAGCTTGGAGGGACAGCGCTATGGCTACACCTTC. It is translated as CASSLEGQRYGYTF.

The sample holds many counts of this clonotype. A library made for alpha chains picked up this beta chain off target, so its size means little. CDR3 in amino acids: CASSLNTGGIPDTQYF. CDR3 DNA: TGTGCCAGCAGCCTCAACACGGGAGGGATTCCAGATACGCAGTATTTT. This sequence joins TRBV7-9 and TRBJ2-3, with 8 bases lining up with TRBD2. The J segment lost 4 bases and the V segment lost 5 bases, leaving 11 bases of the junction unmatched. The CDR3 consists of 16 residues. The germline V gene has CDR1 SEHNR and CDR2 FQNEAQ (reference sequence).

Within the sample, this clonotype is medium-sized. As an off-target read in a library built for alpha chains, this beta chain has a frequency of little significance. The J gene is TRBJ1-2, the V gene TRBV7-2; tentative D call: TRBD1 (6 bases). V shed 1 base and J shed 2 bases, with 11 bases lying between them. CDR3 length: 15 amino acids. Germline CDR1 reads SGHTA; CDR2 reads FQGNSA. CDR3 DNA: TGTGCCAGCAGCTTAGGGCAGGGGAAGAACTATGGCTACACCTTC. Translating it yields CASSLGQGKNYGYTF. Together with reference TRBV7-2 and TRBJ1-2, the CDR3 gives the full variable domain: GAGVSQSPSNKVTEKGKDVELRCDPISGHTALYWYRQSLGQGLEFLIYFQGNSAPDKSGLPSDRFSAERTGGSVSTLTIQRTQQEDSAVYLCASSLGQGKNYGYTFGSGTRLTVV.

Notes on this clonotype: This beta chain slipped into a library made for alpha chains as a stray read, so its size is not meaningful. This chain connects TRBV11-2 to TRBJ2-3, with TRBD1 matching 8 bases. Trimming took 6 bases from V and 5 from J; bases not matched to a gene: 7. Germline CDR1 SGHAT, CDR2 FQNNGV. This CDR3 has 14 amino acids. For the CDR3, the DNA is TGTGCCAGCAGTTCAACCACAGGGGGAGATACGCAGTATTTT. Its protein product is CASSSTTGGDTQYF.

This clonotype was counted many times. The library was prepared for alpha chains; this beta chain is a stray read, so its frequency means little. The chain combines TRBV11-2 with TRBJ2-3; 7 bases map to TRBD2. J lost 9 bases, V lost 3 bases, and 0 bases had no gene match. From germline, CDR1 is SGHAT and CDR2 FQNNGV. The CDR3 covers 11 residues. In DNA, the CDR3 is TGTGCCAGCAGCTTGGGGGGGACGCAGTATTTT. It is translated as CASSLGGTQYF.

This clonotype showed up many times. For a library built for alpha chains, this beta chain is a stray read; little rests on its size. The CDR3 DNA reads TGCGCCAGCAGCCAAGAATTCGGGACTGCGAACACCGGGGAGCTGTTTTTT. It codes for CASSQEFGTANTGELFF. V and J are TRBV4-1 and TRBJ2-2; TRBD2 might be the D (6 bases). Trimming took 0 bases from V and 0 from J, leaving 11 bases between them. From germline, CDR1 is MGHRA and CDR2 YSYEKL. The CDR3 is made up of 17 amino acids.

This clonotype was observed many times. This beta chain lies outside the target of a library built for alpha chains; its clone size means little. The CDR3: CASSLGPYTEAFF. CDR3 nucleotides: TGTGCCAGCAGTTTAGGGCCATACACTGAAGCTTTCTTT. The chain joins TRBV12-3 or TRBV12-4 to TRBJ1-1; no clear D gene. Between the trimmed V and J ends, which lost 1 base and 3 bases, there was a span of 6 bases. The CDR3 totals 13 residues.

In this sample, this clonotype turned up many times. This beta chain came through as a stray read in a library set up for alpha chains, and its size says little. The chain is built from TRBV3-1 and TRBJ2-3, with D perhaps matching TRBD1 (5 bases). Trimming pared 3 bases from V and 1 base from J, leaving 11 bases between. This CDR3 region has 15 residues. Germline V lookup: CDR1 LGHDT, CDR2 YNNKEL (reference sequence). CDR3 loop: CASSQRQSRTDTQYF. The CDR3 region has the DNA TGTGCCAGCAGCCAGCGACAGAGTCGCACAGATACGCAGTATTTT.

By share of the sample, this clonotype is medium-sized. This beta chain is a stray sequence in a library constructed for alpha chains; its clone size is not meaningful. The J gene is TRBJ1-2, the V gene TRBV20-1; D is uncertain. The germline CDR1 and CDR2 sequences are DFQATT and SNEGSKA (reference sequence). The V end lost 4 bases, the J end lost 0 bases, and 12 bases lay between the germline ends. The CDR3 spans 14 residues. In DNA form, the CDR3 reads TGCAGTGCTAATTTCCCCGAGGCTAACTATGGCTACACCTTC. Translating it yields CSANFPEANYGYTF.

This clonotype was detected many times. For a library built for alpha chains, this beta chain is a stray read; little rests on its size. The rearrangement joins TRBV19 to TRBJ1-5; TRBD1 matches at 9 bases. This CDR3 is 13 amino acids long. The germline CDR1 and CDR2 sequences are LNHDA and SQIVND (reference sequence). The V gene end was trimmed by 5 bases and the J gene end by 6 bases; junction bases not matched to a gene: 2. The CDR3 here is CASSRQGGQPQHF. The CDR3 nucleotides are TGTGCCAGTAGTCGACAGGGGGGTCAGCCCCAGCATTTT.

This clonotype is deemed medium-sized (0.01 to 0.1%). This beta chain is a stray sequence in a library constructed for alpha chains; its clone size is not meaningful. CDR3 in amino acids: CASSIDRDKVWPQHF. The CDR3 DNA is TGTGCCAGTAGTATAGACCGGGACAAGGTTTGGCCCCAGCATTTT. This chain links TRBV19 with TRBJ1-5; a weak D match, TRBD1 (6 bases). V gave up 0 bases and J gave up 9 bases, with 15 bases separating them. This CDR3 is built from 15 residues. The germline V gene encodes CDR1 LNHDA and CDR2 SQIVND (reference sequence).

This clonotype was seen at least ten times. The library was prepared for alpha chains; this beta chain is a stray read, so its frequency means little. This sequence joins TRBV11-2 and TRBJ2-5, with D tentatively TRBD2 (5 bases). Trimming left V 3 bases short and J 5 bases short, with 10 bases between. CDR3 length equals 13 residues. Germline lookup yields CDR1 SGHAT and CDR2 FQNNGV. In DNA form, the CDR3 reads TGTGCCAGCAGCTTTGGCGGGCCGGAGACCCAGTACTTC. Residues: CASSFGGPETQYF.

This clonotype was observed many times. In a library made to pick up alpha chains, this beta chain is a stray read with a size that means little. The V and J genes are TRBV20-1 and TRBJ2-3, with D unclear. The CDR3 spans 10 residues. CDR1 and CDR2 from the germline V gene are DFQATT and SNEGSKA (reference sequence). With 5 bases removed from V and 5 bases from J, the gap between germline ends came to 5 bases. The CDR3 DNA sequence: TGCAGTGCTGGAAGAGATACGCAGTATTTT. It specifies CSAGRDTQYF.

In its sample, this clonotype was seen many times. Within a library made for alpha chains, this beta chain is off target, and its count is uninformative. The gene calls are TRBV6-2 or TRBV6-3 and TRBJ1-5; 8 nucleotides agree with TRBD1. Germline trimming cut 6 bases from V and 1 base from J; bases unmatched to any gene: 5. Germline V gene lookup returns CDR1 MNHEY and CDR2 SVGEGT. The CDR3 spans 15 residues. CDR3 in amino acids: CASRLGQESNQPQHF. In nucleotides, the CDR3 is TGTGCCAGCAGGTTGGGACAGGAAAGCAATCAGCCCCAGCATTTT.

By share of the sample, this clonotype is medium-sized. A library made for alpha chains picked up this beta chain off target, so its size means little. The rearrangement links TRBV6-5 to TRBJ1-4; a weak D match, TRBD1 (6 bases). Trimming pared 0 bases from V and 3 bases from J, leaving 8 bases between. This CDR3 is built from 15 residues. Per germline, CDR1 MNHEY and CDR2 SVGAGI. This chain's CDR3 is CASSYSRGPNEKLFF. The CDR3 region has the DNA TGTGCCAGCAGTTACTCCAGGGGACCTAATGAAAAACTGTTTTTT.

The sample holds many counts of this clonotype. This beta chain is an off-target read within a library intended for alpha chains, so its frequency means little. The chain has TRBV5-1 and TRBJ1-5; D gene unclear. Trimming removed 1 base from V and 5 bases from J, with 10 bases in between. Germline values: CDR1 SGHRS, CDR2 YFSETQ. This CDR3 is 14 amino acids long. This CDR3 is CASSLQPGDQPQHF. The CDR3 DNA is TGCGCCAGCAGCTTGCAACCGGGCGATCAGCCCCAGCATTTT.

This clonotype was seen ten or more times. With the library built for alpha chains, this beta chain is off target and its frequency is not meaningful. The chain couples TRBV20-1 to TRBJ1-6; D unclear. The V and J ends lost 3 bases and 0 bases respectively, with 6 bases between them. The CDR3 covers 14 residues. The germline gives CDR1 DFQATT, CDR2 SNEGSKA (reference sequence). This CDR3 reads CSASPPSYNSPLHF. The CDR3 DNA reads as TGCAGTGCTAGTCCCCCCTCCTATAATTCACCCCTCCACTTT.

This clonotype has more than one count but fewer than ten. This beta chain is a stray sequence in a library constructed for alpha chains; its clone size is not meaningful. The chain joins TRBV7-8 to TRBJ2-1; no clear D. Germline CDR1 reads SGHVS; CDR2 reads FQNEAQ. V lost 0 bases to trimming and J lost 4 bases, with 4 bases between them. This CDR3 is 13 amino acids long. The CDR3 loop reads CASSLAHYNEQFF. CDR3 sequence (DNA): TGTGCCAGCAGCTTAGCCCATTACAATGAGCAGTTCTTC.

This clonotype occurred many times. Because the library targeted alpha chains, this beta chain is an off-target read whose size means little. This chain joins TRBV5-1 and TRBJ1-6; tentative D call: TRBD1 (5 bases). Germline lookup yields CDR1 SGHRS and CDR2 YFSETQ. V lost 0 bases, J lost 4 bases, and 5 bases lay in between. There are 14 residues in the CDR3. CDR3 residues: CASSLGQYNSPLHF. The CDR3 DNA follows: TGCGCCAGCAGCTTGGGACAGTATAATTCACCCCTCCACTTT.